The clone carrying this TCR beta chain has only a few counts. The antigen is not known. The data derive from a study of early T cells in non-severe SARS-CoV-2 infection. Study background: Chains stayed unpaired after sequencing of bulk RNA from unsorted whole blood.

The V end was cut by 8 bases, the J end by 1 base, with 11 bases between. The CDR3 covers 13 residues. Per the germline V gene, CDR1 is LNHDA and CDR2 is SQIVND (reference sequence). Individual cDNA molecules were tagged with unique molecular identifiers, the study reported. TCRdb re-called the 5' RACE reads through MiXCR, storing one row per CDR3 protein. The sample lists tens of thousands of distinct CDR3 sequences, around 9% occurring once. Study-level findings and limits: Reliance on VDJdb matching favored anti-spike CD8 responses; private and CD4 specificities were missed.

The receptor comes from an adult who was a healthcare worker with PCR-confirmed SARS-CoV-2 infection or an uninfected control (not recorded which). Sequencing input: whole blood. The gene calls are TRBV19 and TRBJ1-1; D call uncertain. In nucleotides, the CDR3 is TGTGCCAGTTTGGCTTTGGGGAACACTGAAGCTTTCTTT. Protein product: CASLALGNTEAFF.